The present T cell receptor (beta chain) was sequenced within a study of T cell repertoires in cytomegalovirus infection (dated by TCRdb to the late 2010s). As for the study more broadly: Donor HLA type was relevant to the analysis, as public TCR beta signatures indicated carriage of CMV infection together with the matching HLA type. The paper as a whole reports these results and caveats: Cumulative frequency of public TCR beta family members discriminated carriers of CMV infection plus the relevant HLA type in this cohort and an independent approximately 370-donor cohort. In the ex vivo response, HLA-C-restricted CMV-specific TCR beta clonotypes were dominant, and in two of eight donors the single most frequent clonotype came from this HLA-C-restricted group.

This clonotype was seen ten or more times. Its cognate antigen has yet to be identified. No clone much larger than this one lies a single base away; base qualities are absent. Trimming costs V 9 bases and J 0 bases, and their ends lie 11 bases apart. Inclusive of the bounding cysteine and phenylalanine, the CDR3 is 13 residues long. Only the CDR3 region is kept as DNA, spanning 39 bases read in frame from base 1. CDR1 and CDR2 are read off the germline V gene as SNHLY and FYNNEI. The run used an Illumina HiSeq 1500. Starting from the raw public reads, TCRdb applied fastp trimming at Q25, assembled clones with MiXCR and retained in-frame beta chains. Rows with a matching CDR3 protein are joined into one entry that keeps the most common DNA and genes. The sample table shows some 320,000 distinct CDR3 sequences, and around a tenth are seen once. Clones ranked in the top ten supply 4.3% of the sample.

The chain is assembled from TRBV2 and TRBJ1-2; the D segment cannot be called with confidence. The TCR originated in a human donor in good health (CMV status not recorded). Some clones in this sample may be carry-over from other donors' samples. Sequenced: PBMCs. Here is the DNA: TGTGCCAGTCCTGGGCGAGCTAACTATGGCTACACCTTC. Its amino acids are CASPGRANYGYTF.